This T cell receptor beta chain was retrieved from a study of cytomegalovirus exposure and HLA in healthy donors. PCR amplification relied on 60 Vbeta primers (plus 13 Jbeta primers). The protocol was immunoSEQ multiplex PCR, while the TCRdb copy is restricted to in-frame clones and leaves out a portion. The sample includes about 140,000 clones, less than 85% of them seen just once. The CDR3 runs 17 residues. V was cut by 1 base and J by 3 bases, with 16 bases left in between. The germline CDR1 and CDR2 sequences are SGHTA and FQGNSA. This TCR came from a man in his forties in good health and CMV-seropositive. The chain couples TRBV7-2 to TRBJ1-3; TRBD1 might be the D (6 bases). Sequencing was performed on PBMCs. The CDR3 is CASSLEGAGAVGNTIYF. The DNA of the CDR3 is TGTGCCAGCAGCTTAGAAGGGGCGGGGGCGGTTGGAAACACCATATATTTT. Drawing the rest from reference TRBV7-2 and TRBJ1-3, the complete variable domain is GAGVSQSPSNKVTEKGKDVELRCDPISGHTALYWYRQSLGQGLEFLIYFQGNSAPDKSGLPSDRFSAERTGGSVSTLTIQRTQQEDSAVYLCASSLEGAGAVGNTIYFGEGSWLTVV.